The clone carrying this T cell receptor (beta chain) was picked up a small number of times. Profiled with immunoSEQ multiplex PCR; TCRdb holds only in-frame clones, not every one. Counted here are some 20,000 clones, approximately 79% occurring once; the ten biggest clones make up under 30%. Treatment described: randomized to nivolumab then ipilimumab (arm A) or the reverse (arm B). Patients had received no earlier DNA-damaging chemotherapy. PBMC sorting kept live CD3+CD8+ cells without CD19 or CD56. This record belongs to a study of sequential checkpoint blockade in melanoma. Study-level information: First-line arms were nivolumab then ipilimumab, or the reverse, randomized 1:1. After both sequences, patients received maintenance nivolumab.

The CDR3 covers 14 residues. Germline V gene sequence: CDR1 MNHEY, CDR2 SMNVEV (reference sequence). V lost 6 bases, J lost 0 bases, and 9 bases lay in between. Source: CD8+ T cells sorted from blood (inferred from file names), taken from a patient given nivolumab and ipilimumab in sequence. The receptor was derived from a human donor with melanoma. The chain uses TRBV27 and TRBJ1-5, with D perhaps matching TRBD1 (5 bases). The chain's CDR3 is CASSWGVSNQPQHF. In nucleotides, the CDR3 is TGTGCCAGCAGCTGGGGGGTTAGCAATCAGCCCCAGCATTTT.